This T cell receptor beta chain was documented in a study of response to subunit inactivated influenza vaccine. Study-level points and caveats: Authors suggested few new T cells are recruited by each seasonal influenza vaccination.

One entry per CDR3 protein results from TCRdb running MiXCR on the RT-PCR reads. The data show about 800,000 distinct CDR3 sequences, with 21% seen just once and approximately 10% held by the top ten. A remark on this clonotype: Its antigen is not known.

The clonotype comes from a man in his fifties who received an inactivated influenza vaccine. The sample consisted of PBMCs from blood, taken around 5 days after vaccination.

CDR3 region: CASSSGQGVEQFF. As DNA, the CDR3 is TGCGCCAGCAGCTCGGGACAGGGGGTTGAGCAGTTCTTC. The chain carries TRBV5-1 and TRBJ2-1; the match to TRBD1 covers 11 bases. J lost 9 bases, V lost 3 bases, and 2 bases had no gene match. The CDR3 has 13 residues. The germline gives CDR1 SGHRS, CDR2 YFSETQ.